This TCR beta chain appears in the sequencing data of a study of T cell changes during pregnancy in multiple sclerosis. There are 15 residues in the CDR3. The germline V gene encodes CDR1 MNHEY and CDR2 SMNVEV (reference sequence). The V and J ends lost 1 base and 3 bases respectively, with 13 bases between them. This clone has a single count. Assay: immunoSEQ multiplex PCR; the TCRdb copy retains only in-frame clones and omits some. The sample has about 72,000 clones, roughly 91% seen once; the top ten hold roughly 0.7%. Source: peripheral blood, taken in the third trimester of pregnancy. The source of this sequence is a female donor in good health, enrolled as a control in a pregnancy study. The chain carries TRBV27 and TRBJ2-7, with TRBD2 as a possible D gene (7 bases). The CDR3 is CASSLFGGLSYEQYF. DNA for the CDR3: TGTGCCAGCAGTTTATTCGGGGGGCTTAGCTACGAGCAGTACTTC.